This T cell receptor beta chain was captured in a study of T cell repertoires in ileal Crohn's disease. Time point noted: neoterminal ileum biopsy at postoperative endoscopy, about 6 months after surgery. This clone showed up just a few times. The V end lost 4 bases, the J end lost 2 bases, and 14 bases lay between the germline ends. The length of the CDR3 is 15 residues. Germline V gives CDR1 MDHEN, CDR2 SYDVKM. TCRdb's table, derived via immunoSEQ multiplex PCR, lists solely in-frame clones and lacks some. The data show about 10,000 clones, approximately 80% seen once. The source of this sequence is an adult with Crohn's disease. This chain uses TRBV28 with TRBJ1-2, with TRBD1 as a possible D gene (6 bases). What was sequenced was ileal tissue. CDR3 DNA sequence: TGTGCCAGCAGTTCGACCCGGCAGGGGAACTATGGCTACACCTTC. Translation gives CASSSTRQGNYGYTF.